One sample yielded the 11 T cell receptor beta chains listed below, sequenced in a study of CD8 T cells in Susac syndrome. With random hexamers, reverse transcription was performed on roughly 0.5 to 1 ug of RNA. TCRdb passed the immunoSEQ multiplex PCR reads through MiXCR, listing each CDR3 protein once. The sample carries roughly 160,000 distinct CDR3 sequences, about 96% recorded once. The sequenced sample consisted of CD4+ T cells from PBMCs. These receptors were taken from a human donor with Susac syndrome.

This chain joins TRBV7-2 and TRBJ2-5; 9 bases match TRBD2. J lost 5 bases, V lost 1 base, and 5 bases had no gene match. CDR3 length equals 15 residues. Germline V gives CDR1 SGHTA, CDR2 FQGNSA. The CDR3 nucleotides read TGTGCCAGCAGCTTAGTTCCTAGCGGGGAGGAGACCCAGTACTTC. Protein: CASSLVPSGEETQYF.

V and J are TRBV14 and TRBJ2-7; D is ambiguous. Per the germline V gene, CDR1 is SGHDN and CDR2 is FVKESK. This CDR3 has 17 residues. Trimming stripped 1 base from V and 6 bases from J, with 22 bases between. The CDR3 sequence is CASSQGSGTRSTSEQYF. For the CDR3, the DNA is TGTGCCAGCAGCCAAGGTTCGGGCACTCGCAGTACCTCCGAGCAGTACTTC.

The rearrangement links TRBV5-4 to TRBJ1-2, with 11 bases lining up with TRBD1. Per germline, CDR1 SGHNT and CDR2 YYREEE (reference sequence). The CDR3 runs 15 residues. Losses at the gene ends were 4 bases for V and 5 bases for J; bases not matched to a gene: 7. As DNA, the CDR3 is TGTGCCAGCAGCCCTCCGGACAGGGGGCAGTATGGCTACACCTTC. This gives the protein CASSPPDRGQYGYTF.

The CDR3 DNA reads TGTGCCAGCACCGAGGGACGCATGAACACTGAAGCTTTCTTT. It specifies CASTEGRMNTEAFF. This sequence joins TRBV2 and TRBJ1-1; D possibly corresponds to TRBD1 (5 bases). V dropped 7 bases and J dropped 0 bases, with 12 bases sitting between them. CDR1 SNHLY and CDR2 FYNNEI come from the germline V gene. This CDR3 is 14 amino acids long. The whole variable domain, remainder taken from reference TRBV2 and TRBJ1-1, is EPEVTQTPSHQVTQMGQEVILRCVPISNHLYFYWYRQILGQKVEFLVSFYNNEISEKSEIFDDQFSVERPDGSNFTLKIRSTKLEDSAMYFCASTEGRMNTEAFFGQGTRLTVV.

Only one count was recorded for this clonotype. V is TRBV6-6 and J is TRBJ2-7; D ambiguous. Trimming took 5 bases from V and 0 from J, leaving 8 bases between them. Germline V gene sequence: CDR1 MNHNY, CDR2 SVGAGI (reference sequence). CDR3 size: 13 residues. DNA of the CDR3: TGTGCCAGCAGTATACCTGACTCCTACGAGCAGTACTTC. Translation gives CASSIPDSYEQYF.

The chain has TRBV18 and TRBJ2-1; D gene ambiguous. Germline V gives CDR1 KGHSH, CDR2 LQKENI. With 1 base removed from V and 8 bases from J, the gap between germline ends came to 6 bases. CDR3 size: 12 residues. CDR3 in amino acids: CASSPLTDEQFF. CDR3 nucleotides: TGTGCCAGCTCACCACTTACGGATGAGCAGTTCTTC. Looking up the rest from reference TRBV18 and TRBJ2-1 gives the full variable domain: NAGVMQNPRHLVRRRGQEARLRCSPMKGHSHVYWYRQLPEEGLKFMVYLQKENIIDESGMPKERFSAEFPKEGPSILRIQQVVRGDSAAYFCASSPLTDEQFFGPGTRLTVL.

Only a few counts were recorded for this clonotype. The V and J genes are TRBV20-1 and TRBJ2-7; D may be TRBD2 (6 bases). V was pared by 6 bases and J by 5 bases, with 14 bases between. The CDR3 runs to 12 residues. CDR1 and CDR2 (germline): DFQATT, SNEGSKA (reference sequence). The CDR3 DNA sequence: TGCAGTGCCCCCGCCGGGAGCAACGAGCAGTACTTC. Its translation: CSAPAGSNEQYF.

The chain couples TRBV12-3 or TRBV12-4 to TRBJ1-2; no definite D call. The CDR3 is made up of 14 amino acids. The ends were cut back, 7 bases at V and 4 bases at J, with 16 bases in the middle. CDR3 DNA: TGTGCCAGCACCCTTGATATTGGAGGCTATGGCTACACCTTC. This codes for CASTLDIGGYGYTF.

This clonotype was seen just once. In DNA, the CDR3 is TGTGCCAGCAGTCCATCTGGACAGTACAATGAGCAGTTCTTC. Protein product: CASSPSGQYNEQFF. The chain recombines TRBV27 with TRBJ2-1, with D tentatively TRBD1 (6 bases). Trimming removed 5 bases from V and 4 bases from J, with 12 bases in between. The CDR3 covers 14 residues. Germline V gene lookup returns CDR1 MNHEY and CDR2 SMNVEV (reference sequence).

The chain couples TRBV7-9 to TRBJ2-1; D not certain. Per germline, CDR1 SEHNR and CDR2 FQNEAQ (reference sequence). Trimming took 3 bases from V and 3 from J, leaving 12 bases between them. The length of the CDR3 is 15 residues. CDR3 DNA: TGTGCCAGCAGCTTGCGCCTACTTGTCTACAATGAGCAGTTCTTC. Translating gives CASSLRLLVYNEQFF.

This sequence joins TRBV20-1 and TRBJ2-5; D ambiguous. The V gene's germline CDR1 is DFQATT and CDR2 SNEGSKA (reference sequence). The CDR3 extends over 11 amino acids. Between the trimmed V and J ends, which lost 7 bases and 3 bases, there was a span of 9 bases. The CDR3 is CSGGSEETQYF. The CDR3 DNA reads TGCAGTGGTGGTTCCGAAGAGACCCAGTACTTC.